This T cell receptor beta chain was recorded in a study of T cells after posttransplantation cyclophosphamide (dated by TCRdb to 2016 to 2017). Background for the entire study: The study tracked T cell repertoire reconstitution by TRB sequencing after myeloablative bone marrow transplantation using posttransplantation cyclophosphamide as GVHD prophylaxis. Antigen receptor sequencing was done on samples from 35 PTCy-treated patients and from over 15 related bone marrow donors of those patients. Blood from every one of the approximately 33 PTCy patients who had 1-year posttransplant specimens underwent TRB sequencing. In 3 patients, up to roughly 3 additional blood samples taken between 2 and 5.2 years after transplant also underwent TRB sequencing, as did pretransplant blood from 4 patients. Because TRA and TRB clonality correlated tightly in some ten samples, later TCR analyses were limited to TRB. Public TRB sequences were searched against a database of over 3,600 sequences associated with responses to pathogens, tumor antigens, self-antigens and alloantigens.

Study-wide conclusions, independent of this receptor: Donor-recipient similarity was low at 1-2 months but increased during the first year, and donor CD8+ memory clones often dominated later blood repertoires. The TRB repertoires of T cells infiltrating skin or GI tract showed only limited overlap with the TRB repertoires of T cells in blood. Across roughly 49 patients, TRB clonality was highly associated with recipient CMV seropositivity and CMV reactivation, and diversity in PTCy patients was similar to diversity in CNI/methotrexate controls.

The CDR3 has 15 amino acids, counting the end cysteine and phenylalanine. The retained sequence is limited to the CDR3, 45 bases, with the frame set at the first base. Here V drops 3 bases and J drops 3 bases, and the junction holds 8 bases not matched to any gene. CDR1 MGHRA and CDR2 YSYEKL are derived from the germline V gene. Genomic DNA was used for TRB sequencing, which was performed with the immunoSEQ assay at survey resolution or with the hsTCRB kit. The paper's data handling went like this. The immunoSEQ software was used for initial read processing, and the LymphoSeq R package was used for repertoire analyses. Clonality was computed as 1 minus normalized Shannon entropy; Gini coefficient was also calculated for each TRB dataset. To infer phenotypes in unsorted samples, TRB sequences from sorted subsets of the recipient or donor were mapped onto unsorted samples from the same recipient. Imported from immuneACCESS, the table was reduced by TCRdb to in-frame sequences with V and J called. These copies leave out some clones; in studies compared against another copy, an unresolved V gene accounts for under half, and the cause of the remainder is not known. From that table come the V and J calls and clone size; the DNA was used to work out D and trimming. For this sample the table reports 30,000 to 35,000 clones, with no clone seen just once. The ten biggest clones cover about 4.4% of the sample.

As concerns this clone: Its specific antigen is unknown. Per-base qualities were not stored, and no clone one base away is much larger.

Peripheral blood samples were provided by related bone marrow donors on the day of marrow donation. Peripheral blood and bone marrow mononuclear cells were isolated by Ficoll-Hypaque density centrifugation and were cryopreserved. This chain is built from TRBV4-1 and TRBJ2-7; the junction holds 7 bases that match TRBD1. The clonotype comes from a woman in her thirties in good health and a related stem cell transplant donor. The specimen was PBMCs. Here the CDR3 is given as CASSQLPGTVYEQYF. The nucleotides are TGCGCCAGCAGCCAGCTTCCCGGGACAGTCTACGAGCAGTACTTC.